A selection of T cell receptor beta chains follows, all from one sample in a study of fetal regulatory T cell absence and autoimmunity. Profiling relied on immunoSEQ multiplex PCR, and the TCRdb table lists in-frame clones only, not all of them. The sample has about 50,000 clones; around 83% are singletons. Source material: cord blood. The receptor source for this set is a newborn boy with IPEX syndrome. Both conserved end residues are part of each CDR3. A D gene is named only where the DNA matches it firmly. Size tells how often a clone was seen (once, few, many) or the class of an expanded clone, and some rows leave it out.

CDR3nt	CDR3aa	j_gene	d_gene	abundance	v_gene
TGTGCCAGCAGTTACTCGCCCCAGGGGTACACTGAAGCTTTCTTT	CASSYSPQGYTEAFF	TRBJ1-1	.	few	TRBV6-6
TGTGCCAGCAGCCTAGGGATCTACGAGCAGTACTTC	CASSLGIYEQYF	TRBJ2-7	.	.	TRBV6-1
TGTGCCAGTAGACAGAACACTGAAGCTTTCTTT	CASRQNTEAFF	TRBJ1-1	.	few	TRBV19
TGTGCCATCAGGGGGACAGGGGGGGACGAGCAGTACTTC	CAIRGTGGDEQYF	TRBJ2-7	TRBD1	.	TRBV10-3
TGTGCCAGCAGTTTACAACTAGCGGGAGCCTACGAGCAGTACTTC	CASSLQLAGAYEQYF	TRBJ2-7	TRBD2	.	TRBV27
TGTGCCATCAGTGGCGGCCCTAGGGGGAATTCACCCCTCCACTTT	CAISGGPRGNSPLHF	TRBJ1-6	.	.	TRBV10-3
TGTGCCAGCAGCTTCCGGGGTACCCCCTACGAGCAGTACTTC	CASSFRGTPYEQYF	TRBJ2-7	.	.	TRBV13
TGTGCCAGCTCACCCCTCTCCTGGGGGGAGCTGTTTTTT	CASSPLSWGELFF	TRBJ2-2	.	.	TRBV18
TGTGCTAGTGGCCAGGGACTAGTGGGCGACATTCAGTACTTC	CASGQGLVGDIQYF	TRBJ2-4	TRBD2	once	TRBV12-5
TGCGCCAGCAGCTCGGCCCGGGACACTGCTAACTATGGCTACACCTTC	CASSSARDTANYGYTF	TRBJ1-2	.	.	TRBV5-1
TGTGCCAGCAGCAGGACTAGTCCTCCATACAATGAGCAGTTCTTC	CASSRTSPPYNEQFF	TRBJ2-1	TRBD2	.	TRBV2
TGTGCCAGCAGTTTACAGGGGGCGACCTATGGCTACACCTTC	CASSLQGATYGYTF	TRBJ1-2	TRBD1	few	TRBV27
TGTGCCTGGAGAGTGGGATTTTGGACTGAAGCTTTCTTT	CAWRVGFWTEAFF	TRBJ1-1	.	.	TRBV30
TGTGCCAGCATTCACCCAGCGGGAGTTATATCTGATACGCAGTATTTT	CASIHPAGVISDTQYF	TRBJ2-3	TRBD2	.	TRBV7-9
TGTGCCAGTGCCGACCGAATTAGCACAGATACGCAGTATTTT	CASADRISTDTQYF	TRBJ2-3	.	.	TRBV19
TGCGCCAGCAGCCAAGATAGAACAAACTATGGCTACACCTTC	CASSQDRTNYGYTF	TRBJ1-2	.	.	TRBV4-3
TGTGCCAGCAGCTTGTGGGGGAGTGCGAACACTGAAGCTTTCTTT	CASSLWGSANTEAFF	TRBJ1-1	.	.	TRBV5-5
TGTGCCAGTAAGGGACTAGCGGGGGGTCACACAGATACGCAGTATTTT	CASKGLAGGHTDTQYF	TRBJ2-3	TRBD2	.	TRBV19
TGTGCCAGCAGCACAGGGGGCGCGGCTGAAGCTTTCTTT	CASSTGGAAEAFF	TRBJ1-1	TRBD1	once	TRBV11-3
TGTGCCATCAGTTCCGGGACAGCCAACAATGAGCAGTTCTTC	CAISSGTANNEQFF	TRBJ2-1	TRBD1	once	TRBV10-3
TGTGCCAGCAGTTCCGGGACAGGGGAAAAACTGTTTTTT	CASSSGTGEKLFF	TRBJ1-4	TRBD1	once	TRBV6-1
TGTGCCAGCTCACCACCCGGGAGGGGTGGCTACACCTTC	CASSPPGRGGYTF	TRBJ1-2	.	.	TRBV18
TGTGCCACCAGCAGGCTAGCGGGGGGCACAGATACGCAGTATTTT	CATSRLAGGTDTQYF	TRBJ2-3	TRBD2	.	TRBV15
TGTGCCAGCACCCTTGGGGGTAGCGCCTACGAGCAGTACTTC	CASTLGGSAYEQYF	TRBJ2-7	.	few	TRBV27
TGTGCCAGCAGTGAGCCCGGGACTAGCGGGAGGTACGAGCAGTACTTC	CASSEPGTSGRYEQYF	TRBJ2-7	TRBD2	.	TRBV6-1
TGTGCCAGCTCCGGGACAGGGGAGGTAGATACGCAGTATTTT	CASSGTGEVDTQYF	TRBJ2-3	TRBD1	.	TRBV6-6
TGTGCCAGCAGTGATAGAATTGACAGGAGCGGAGCTTTCTTT	CASSDRIDRSGAFF	TRBJ1-1	.	.	TRBV25-1
TGTGCCACTGGGATTGGGACGGAAAGCTCCTACGAGCAGTACTTC	CATGIGTESSYEQYF	TRBJ2-7	.	.	TRBV15
TGCGCCAGCAGCCAAACAGGATTAGATACGCAGTATTTT	CASSQTGLDTQYF	TRBJ2-3	.	.	TRBV4-1
TGTGCCAGCAGCCTGGGACAGGCGAACACTGAAGCTTTCTTT	CASSLGQANTEAFF	TRBJ1-1	TRBD1	.	TRBV11-2
TGTGCCAGTAGTGGCGCCGGACAGAACTATGGCTACACCTTC	CASSGAGQNYGYTF	TRBJ1-2	.	.	TRBV19
TGTGCCAGCCGTATAAATCTGAACACTGAAGCTTTCTTT	CASRINLNTEAFF	TRBJ1-1	.	.	TRBV5-4
TGTGCCAGCAGTGGAACCGGGGAGCTGTTTTTT	CASSGTGELFF	TRBJ2-2	.	few	TRBV27
TGTGCCAGCAGCCGGGGTCGTCTTTCAAATGGAAACACCATATATTTT	CASSRGRLSNGNTIYF	TRBJ1-3	.	.	TRBV11-2
TGTGCCAGCAGCCCGAGTGGTCGGGGGGCGCGAGCTTTCTTT	CASSPSGRGARAFF	TRBJ1-1	.	.	TRBV9
TGTGCCAGCAGCTTAGGCAGGGACAAGGAAGACGGCACTGAAGCTTTCTTT	CASSLGRDKEDGTEAFF	TRBJ1-1	.	.	TRBV13